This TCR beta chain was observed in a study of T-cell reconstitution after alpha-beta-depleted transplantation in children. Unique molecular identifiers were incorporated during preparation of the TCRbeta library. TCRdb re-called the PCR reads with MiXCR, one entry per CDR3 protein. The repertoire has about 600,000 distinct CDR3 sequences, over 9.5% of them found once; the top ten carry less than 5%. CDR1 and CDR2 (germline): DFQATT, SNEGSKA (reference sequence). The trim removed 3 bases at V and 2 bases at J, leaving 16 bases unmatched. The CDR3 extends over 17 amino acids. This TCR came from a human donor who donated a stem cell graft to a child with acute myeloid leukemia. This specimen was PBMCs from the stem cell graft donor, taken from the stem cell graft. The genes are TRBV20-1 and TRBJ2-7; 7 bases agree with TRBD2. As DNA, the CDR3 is TGCAGTGCTAGTTCGAATTGGGAACTAGCGAAGACCTACGAGCAGTACTTC. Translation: CSASSNWELAKTYEQYF.